A selection of T cell receptor beta chains follows, all from one sample in a study of blood T cells in healthy people across ages. A single record per CDR3 protein comes from TCRdb applying MiXCR to the 5' RACE reads. The sample holds about 670,000 distinct CDR3 sequences, around two fifths seen once. Specimen: blood. The receptors stem from an elderly man in good health. Both conserved end residues are part of each CDR3. D genes are given only for firm matches. Only some rows state a clone size, as once, few, many or a class for expanded clones.

DNA,CDR3,D,V,size,J
TGTGCCACCACGGGGAGCTCTGGGGCCAACGTCCTGACTTTC,CATTGSSGANVLTF,.,TRBV6-1,.,TRBJ2-6
TGTGCCAGCAGCTTGGCTGGGACAGGGGGCCGTGAGCAGTACTTC,CASSLAGTGGREQYF,TRBD1,TRBV5-6,few,TRBJ2-7
TGTGCCAGCAGCCGAATTAGCGGGGAGGCTGGGTATTTT,CASSRISGEAGYF,TRBD2,TRBV3-1,.,TRBJ2-3
TGTGCCAGCAGCCAGACAGGGGTTGTCTATGGCTACACCTTC,CASSQTGVVYGYTF,TRBD1,TRBV27,few,TRBJ1-2
TGTGCCAGCAGTCCTACCCCAGGGTATGAGCAGTTCTTC,CASSPTPGYEQFF,.,TRBV11-2,.,TRBJ2-1
TGCGCCAGCAGCTCTGGACAGGGACATGGCTACACCTTC,CASSSGQGHGYTF,TRBD1,TRBV5-1,many,TRBJ1-2
TGCGCCAACAGCCAAGAGAGTACTAGCTCCTACGAGCAGTACTTC,CANSQESTSSYEQYF,.,TRBV4-3,.,TRBJ2-7
TGCGCCAGCAGCCAAGATGCAGGGTTCTACGAGCAGTACTTC,CASSQDAGFYEQYF,.,TRBV4-3,.,TRBJ2-7
TGTGCCAGCAGCTTAAGACCTACCGCCGAGCAGTTCTTC,CASSLRPTAEQFF,.,TRBV7-2,few,TRBJ2-1
TGTGCCAGCAAAACGGATAATATAAGGAATGGCTACACCTTC,CASKTDNIRNGYTF,.,TRBV12-3/TRBV12-4,.,TRBJ1-2
TGTGCCAGCAGTCTAGGGGGGGGCGCGAACACTGAAGCTTTCTTT,CASSLGGGANTEAFF,.,TRBV7-9,.,TRBJ1-1
TGTGCCAGCAGTGACAACAGGGGGCTCAATCAGCCCCAGCATTTT,CASSDNRGLNQPQHF,TRBD1,TRBV6-6,.,TRBJ1-5
TGTGCCAGCAACCACCAGGAAGGGGGAGGAGGCTACACCTTC,CASNHQEGGGGYTF,.,TRBV6-6,.,TRBJ1-2
TGTGCCAGCAGCGTAGGGTCGGCAGGGGGAAAACCCTACGAGCAGTACTTC,CASSVGSAGGKPYEQYF,TRBD1,TRBV9,few,TRBJ2-7
TGTGCCAGCAGGTACAGGTCCACCGGGGAGCTGTTTTTT,CASRYRSTGELFF,.,TRBV6-5,many,TRBJ2-2
TGCAGTGCTAGAGAACAGGGGAAGAACACTGAAGCTTTCTTT,CSAREQGKNTEAFF,TRBD1,TRBV20-1,few,TRBJ1-1
TGCAGTGGTCTAGCCCGGACTAGCGAGTACAATGAGCAGTTCTTC,CSGLARTSEYNEQFF,TRBD2,TRBV20-1,many,TRBJ2-1
TGCAGCCTCGGCCAGGGGGCTGCTTTCTTT,CSLGQGAAFF,TRBD1,TRBV20-1,once,TRBJ1-1
TGCGCCAGCAGCCAAGAAGGGTGGCGGGCCTACGAGCAGTACTTC,CASSQEGWRAYEQYF,.,TRBV4-3,few,TRBJ2-7
TGTGCCAGCAGTGAGGAACGGGACGTCGGGCAGTATTTT,CASSEERDVGQYF,.,TRBV2,few,TRBJ2-3
TGCGCCAGCAGCCAAGGAAAAGGCTCACCCAGGGGTAATGAAAAACTGTTTTTT,CASSQGKGSPRGNEKLFF,.,TRBV4-3,many,TRBJ1-4
TGTGCCAGCAGTTTAAGAGGGGGCCTAGGCTACGAGCAGTACTTC,CASSLRGGLGYEQYF,TRBD1,TRBV12-3/TRBV12-4,few,TRBJ2-7
TGTGCCAGCAAGATCCGGGACGCGGCCAAAAACATTCAGTACTTC,CASKIRDAAKNIQYF,.,TRBV6-2/TRBV6-3,few,TRBJ2-4
TGTGCCACCAGTGATAGTAGGCCCGCAGACTACAATGAGCAGTTCTTC,CATSDSRPADYNEQFF,.,TRBV24-1,.,TRBJ2-1
TGTGCCAGCAGAAATAACCTAGGGCCAGATACGCAGTATTTT,CASRNNLGPDTQYF,.,TRBV6-1,.,TRBJ2-3
TGTGCCAGCAGCTTAGGAAGCGGCCCCCCACAAGAGACCCAGTACTTC,CASSLGSGPPQETQYF,.,TRBV7-2,few,TRBJ2-5
TGCGCCAGCAGCCACGATACCTGGAACACCGGGGAGCTGTTTTTT,CASSHDTWNTGELFF,.,TRBV4-3,many,TRBJ2-2
TGTGCCAGCAGCTTATATCAGGGGGTAAAGTACACTGAAGCTTTCTTT,CASSLYQGVKYTEAFF,TRBD1,TRBV7-2,many,TRBJ1-1
TGCGCCAGCAGCCAAACTAGTACCTACGAGCAGTACTTC,CASSQTSTYEQYF,.,TRBV5-1,few,TRBJ2-7
TGTGCCAGCAGACGAAGCCGGGACAGATCCTACGAGCAGTACTTC,CASRRSRDRSYEQYF,TRBD1,TRBV6-2/TRBV6-3,few,TRBJ2-7
TGTGCCAGCAGATTAGGACAGGGTAACAATGAGCAGTACTTC,CASRLGQGNNEQYF,TRBD1,TRBV2,.,TRBJ2-5
TGTGCCGGCAGCTCCAGAAGCTCCTACAATGAGCAGTTCTTC,CAGSSRSSYNEQFF,.,TRBV11-3,.,TRBJ2-1
TGTGCCAGCAGTACGCCGAATGGAGAATACAATGAGCAGTTCTTC,CASSTPNGEYNEQFF,.,TRBV6-2/TRBV6-3,few,TRBJ2-1
TGCAGTGCCGGACTTCGACAGGGGCGACAGCCCCAGCATTTT,CSAGLRQGRQPQHF,TRBD1,TRBV20-1,few,TRBJ1-5
TGTGCCAGCAGCGTTCGAACCATTAGCGAGCAGTACTTC,CASSVRTISEQYF,.,TRBV7-2,once,TRBJ2-7
TGTGCCTGGAGTGTACCATCCCCCTCGAATACAGAGACCCAGTACTTC,CAWSVPSPSNTETQYF,.,TRBV30,few,TRBJ2-5
TGCGCCAGCAGTGAATCAGGGATTGGGGGGTATTTT,CASSESGIGGYF,.,TRBV10-1,.,TRBJ2-3
TGTGCCAGCAGTTTCCCGGGACAGGGGGCGAGGAGGACTGAAGCTTTCTTT,CASSFPGQGARRTEAFF,TRBD1,TRBV6-2/TRBV6-3,.,TRBJ1-1
TGCGCCAGCAGCGTCGGACAGATGGAATATGAAGCTTTCTTT,CASSVGQMEYEAFF,.,TRBV5-1,.,TRBJ1-1
TGCGCCAGCAGCCCGGGACTATTACACAATGAGCAGTTCTTC,CASSPGLLHNEQFF,TRBD2,TRBV5-1,few,TRBJ2-1
TGTGCCAGCAACTTAGGTGGAGGGGCCGGCACAGATACGCAGTATTTT,CASNLGGGAGTDTQYF,.,TRBV7-2,.,TRBJ2-3